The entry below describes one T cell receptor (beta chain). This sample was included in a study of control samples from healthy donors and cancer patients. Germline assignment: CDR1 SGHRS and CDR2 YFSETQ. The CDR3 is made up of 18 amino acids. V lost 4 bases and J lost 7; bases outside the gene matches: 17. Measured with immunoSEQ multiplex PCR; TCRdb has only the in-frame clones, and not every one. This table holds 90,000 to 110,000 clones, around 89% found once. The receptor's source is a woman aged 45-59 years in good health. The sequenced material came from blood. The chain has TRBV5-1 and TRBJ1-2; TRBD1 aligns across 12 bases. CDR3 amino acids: CASSPSPGQGAEWVGYTF. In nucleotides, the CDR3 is TGCGCCAGCAGCCCATCCCCGGGACAGGGGGCGGAATGGGTTGGCTACACCTTC.